This TCR beta chain was recorded in a study of blood T cell repertoires in COVID-19. For the study at large: Acute and convalescent COVID-19 specimens originated in the United States, Italy and Spain.

Data came from immunoSEQ multiplex PCR; TCRdb stores just in-frame clones and leaves some out. Of fewer than 250,000 clones in the sample, 88% were seen once. The germline gives CDR1 SGHAT, CDR2 FQNNGV. V was pared by 2 bases and J by 7 bases, with 18 bases between. The CDR3 is 16 amino acids. The J gene is TRBJ2-1, the V gene TRBV11-2, with D possibly matching TRBD2 (6 bases). The sample was peripheral blood. This TCR was recovered from a human donor in a cohort sampled during active COVID-19. The CDR3 reads CASSLPLAAAVNEQFF. CDR3 DNA sequence: TGTGCCAGCAGCTTACCTTTAGCGGCGGCTGTGAATGAGCAGTTCTTC.